This passage covers 28 T cell receptor beta chains from one sample sequenced in a study of cytomegalovirus exposure and HLA in healthy donors (dated by TCRdb to about 2017). Receptor libraries were prepared by the immunoSEQ multiplex PCR assay. A mixture of 60 forward primers for TCR Vbeta segments and 13 reverse primers for TCR Jbeta segments was used in the multiplex PCR. TCRdb's version of the immuneACCESS table is confined to in-frame rearrangements and falls short of the full clone set. An unresolved V gene accounts for under half of the shortfall where checked; the remainder is of unknown origin. A total of under 100,000 clones appear in this sample, 10% of them only once. The top ten clones comprise about 24% of the sample. The sequenced material came from PBMCs. The receptors originated from a man in his 60s in good health and CMV-seropositive.

A few counts support this clone. This sequence joins TRBV6-8 and TRBJ2-3; D is possibly TRBD1 (6 bases). Trimming removed 4 bases from V and 0 bases from J, with 14 bases in between. Germline CDR1 MNHGY, CDR2 SAAAGT. This CDR3 has 16 amino acids. The CDR3 DNA follows: TGTGCCAGCAGTTCCAAGACAGGTTTGAGCACAGATACGCAGTATTTT. Amino acid sequence: CASSSKTGLSTDTQYF.

This clone occurred a few times. This sequence joins TRBV25-1 and TRBJ1-2; tentative D call: TRBD1 (6 bases). V was pared by 6 bases and J by 4 bases, with 15 bases between. This CDR3 comprises 14 residues. CDR1 MGHDK and CDR2 SYGVNS come from the germline V gene. The CDR3 coding sequence is TGTGCCAGCAGCCGGGACACGACCTCCTATGGCTACACCTTC. It yields the protein CASSRDTTSYGYTF.

This clone came up a few times. The V gene is TRBV6-5, the J gene TRBJ1-2; 7 bases agree with TRBD1. Germline assignment: CDR1 MNHEY and CDR2 SVGAGI. The CDR3 covers 14 residues. V shed 4 bases and J 3 bases; nucleotides not matched to a gene: 5. CDR3 nucleotides: TGTGCCAGCAGTTTTGCCGGGACAGACTATGGCTACACCTTC. Translated: CASSFAGTDYGYTF.

V usage is TRBV10-3 and J usage is TRBJ1-5; 9 nucleotides match TRBD1. CDR3 length: 15 amino acids. V lost 5 bases and J lost 6; bases outside the gene matches: 8. Germline V gene sequence: CDR1 ENHRY, CDR2 SYGVKD. In DNA, the CDR3 is TGTGCCATCAGTCCCGGGACAGGGTGGACTCAGCCCCAGCATTTT. Amino acids: CAISPGTGWTQPQHF.

This rearrangement joins TRBV2 to TRBJ1-1, with 8 bases fitting TRBD1. Germline CDR1 reads SNHLY; CDR2 reads FYNNEI. The CDR3 length is 14 residues. V lost 5 bases, J lost 6 bases, and 8 bases stayed unmatched. CDR3 loop: CASSSQGAVAEAFF. The CDR3 coding sequence is TGTGCCAGCAGTTCGCAGGGGGCCGTGGCTGAAGCTTTCTTT.

This clone was recorded a few times. V and J are TRBV28 and TRBJ2-1; TRBD2 matches at 10 bases. The length of the CDR3 is 15 residues. With 2 bases clipped from V and 9 bases from J, the junction kept 7 bases outside the gene matches. In germline, CDR1 is MDHEN, CDR2 SYDVKM. CDR3 loop: CASSLQSGGASEQFF. CDR3 DNA: TGTGCCAGCAGTTTACAGAGCGGGGGGGCCTCTGAGCAGTTCTTC.

The chain has TRBV28 and TRBJ1-4; a possible D gene is TRBD1 (5 bases). CDR1 and CDR2 from the germline V gene are MDHEN and SYDVKM. There are 16 residues in the CDR3. Trimming took off 5 bases at V and 8 bases at J, with 21 bases between the two ends. CDR3 region: CASSQRKGKGPEKLFF. The CDR3 coding sequence is TGTGCCAGCAGTCAGCGCAAGGGGAAGGGTCCCGAAAAACTGTTTTTT.

The table lists this clone with a few counts. This chain connects TRBV28 to TRBJ1-4; 9 bases line up with TRBD1. J lost 0 bases, V lost 5 bases, and 1 base had no gene match. Germline V gives CDR1 MDHEN, CDR2 SYDVKM. The CDR3 contains 15 residues. The CDR3 spells CASSRQGATNEKLFF. In DNA, the CDR3 is TGTGCCAGCAGTAGACAGGGGGCAACTAATGAAAAACTGTTTTTT.

The chain links TRBV28 to TRBJ2-7, with D perhaps TRBD1 (6 bases). CDR3 length: 15 residues. Germline-derived CDR1 and CDR2 are MDHEN and SYDVKM. V lost 5 bases and J lost 3, with 17 bases in between. CDR3 in amino acids: CASSLTGILNYEQYF. The CDR3 bases are TGTGCCAGCAGTCTAACAGGGATACTAAACTACGAGCAGTACTTC.

The V and J genes are TRBV28 and TRBJ1-5, with D tentatively TRBD1 (5 bases). The CDR3 consists of 16 residues. Trimming removed 5 bases at V and 1 base at J, with 15 bases between. Germline CDR1 is MDHEN and CDR2 is SYDVKM. CDR3 bases: TGTGCCAGCAGTCCCGGGACGGGAGGAAGCAATCAGCCCCAGCATTTT. It specifies CASSPGTGGSNQPQHF.

This clone was counted a few times. The genes are TRBV28 and TRBJ2-3, with TRBD1 matching over 8 bases. The CDR3 length is 17 residues. Germline trimming cut 4 bases from V and 0 bases from J; bases unmatched to any gene: 9. The germline V gene has CDR1 MDHEN and CDR2 SYDVKM. The chain's CDR3 is CASSSDRGVFSTDTQYF. The CDR3 DNA follows: TGTGCCAGCAGTTCTGACAGGGGAGTTTTTAGCACAGATACGCAGTATTTT.

This clone is a singleton in its sample. The CDR3: CASGSSEKYGYTF. The CDR3 DNA follows: TGTGCCAGCGGTAGCTCAGAGAAGTATGGCTACACCTTC. The chain employs TRBV27 and TRBJ1-2; D remains unclear. The CDR3 totals 13 residues. The germline gives CDR1 MNHEY, CDR2 SMNVEV (reference sequence). V was cut by 8 bases and J by 5 bases, with 15 bases left in between.

Here the CDR3 reads CASKRQGASAFF. In nucleotides, the CDR3 is TGCGCCTCCAAGCGACAGGGGGCTTCTGCTTTCTTT. The chain carries TRBV23-1 and TRBJ1-1; 10 bases map to TRBD1. TRBV23-1 is recorded as an ORF, its role being uncertain. Losses at the gene ends were 11 bases for V and 11 bases for J; bases not matched to a gene: 11. The CDR3 totals 12 residues.

The chain employs TRBV6-1 and TRBJ2-7; 9 positions match TRBD1. From germline, CDR1 is MNHNS and CDR2 SASEGT. After removal of 8 bases from V and 7 bases from J, the junction contained 6 bases not matched to a gene. The CDR3 contains 12 residues. CDR3 in DNA: TGTGCCAGCGTAGGGACAGGGCCGGAGCAGTACGTC. Amino acid sequence: CASVGTGPEQYV.

The rearrangement links TRBV6-6 to TRBJ2-7, with a tentative D call TRBD2 (6 bases). Trimming shortened V by 2 bases and J by 2 bases, and 13 bases separated the two germline ends. CDR1 MNHNY and CDR2 SVGAGI come from the germline V gene (reference sequence). The CDR3 covers 15 residues. The CDR3: CASSYPGLATYEQYF. CDR3 DNA sequence: TGTGCCAGCAGTTACCCGGGGCTAGCGACCTACGAGCAGTACTTC.

This chain links TRBV29-1 with TRBJ2-1; maybe TRBD2 (6 bases). There are 11 residues in the CDR3. Germline loops: CDR1 SQVTM, CDR2 ANQGSEA. Trimming removed 7 bases from V and 4 bases from J, with 8 bases in between. The CDR3 nucleotides read TGCAGCGCGGGACTTTACAATGAGCAGTTCTTC. Protein sequence: CSAGLYNEQFF.

This clone came up a few times. This chain connects TRBV4-1 to TRBJ2-1; TRBD2 agrees at 11 bases. V dropped 1 base and J dropped 7; count of bases not matched to a gene: 9. The CDR3 contains 17 residues. Germline CDR1 is MGHRA and CDR2 is YSYEKL. The CDR3 DNA reads TGCGCCAGCAGCCAAGCCCTTAGCGGGGGGGGTGGGAATGAGCAGTTCTTC. Protein sequence: CASSQALSGGGGNEQFF.

This clone has more than one count but fewer than ten. This chain connects TRBV4-1 to TRBJ1-2, with D tentatively TRBD1 (6 bases). The CDR3 is 14 residues long. Germline V gives CDR1 MGHRA, CDR2 YSYEKL. V lost 0 bases and J 4 bases, leaving 9 bases between the germline ends. For the CDR3, the DNA is TGCGCCAGCAGCCAAGACAGGGGTTTCTATGGCTACACCTTC. Protein product: CASSQDRGFYGYTF.

This chain connects TRBV7-6 to TRBJ2-7; a weak D match, TRBD1 (6 bases). The CDR3 covers 16 residues. The V gene's germline CDR1 is SGHVS and CDR2 FNYEAQ. The V end was cut by 1 base, the J end by 0 bases, with 13 bases between. The CDR3 protein is CASSLGTGLASYEQYF. DNA of the CDR3: TGTGCCAGCAGCTTAGGTACAGGGTTGGCCTCCTACGAGCAGTACTTC.

This chain links TRBV6-6 with TRBJ1-1; the match to TRBD1 covers 10 bases. The germline gives CDR1 MNHNY, CDR2 SVGAGI (reference sequence). The CDR3 covers 15 residues. J was trimmed by 6 bases and V by 5 bases; bases with no gene match: 9. This CDR3 is CASSIGTGDNAEAFF. The CDR3 coding sequence is TGTGCCAGCAGTATCGGGACAGGGGATAACGCTGAAGCTTTCTTT.

This clone was observed many times. This chain uses TRBV7-3 with TRBJ1-1; tentative D call: TRBD1 (6 bases). With 4 bases removed from V and 1 base from J, the gap between germline ends came to 7 bases. The CDR3 loop spans 13 amino acids. The V gene's germline CDR1 is SGHTA and CDR2 FQGTGA. The CDR3 bases are TGTGCCAGCAGCTCACAGGGGAACACTGAAGCTTTCTTT. The encoded protein is CASSSQGNTEAFF.

This clone appeared a few times. The chain combines TRBV30 with TRBJ1-3; D is perhaps TRBD1 (5 bases). Trimming pared 5 bases from V and 0 bases from J, leaving 11 bases between. This CDR3 contains 14 residues. Germline CDR1 and CDR2: GTSNPN and SVGIG (reference sequence). The DNA for the CDR3 is TGTGCCTGGGTCAAGGGGCACTCTGGAAACACCATATATTTT. Translation gives CAWVKGHSGNTIYF. The full variable domain, completed using reference TRBV30 and TRBJ1-3, is SQTIHQWPATLVQPVGSPLSLECTVEGTSNPNLYWYRQAAGRGLQLLFYSVGIGQISSEVPQNLSASRPQDRQFILSSKKLLLSDSGFYLCAWVKGHSGNTIYFGEGSWLTVV.

The CDR3: CASSVGGGSPDTQYF. The CDR3 region has the DNA TGTGCCAGCAGCGTAGGTGGAGGGTCCCCAGATACGCAGTATTTT. The rearrangement uses TRBV9 and TRBJ2-3; a possible D gene is TRBD2 (6 bases). Trimming removed 0 bases at V and 4 bases at J, with 12 bases between. The CDR3 covers 15 residues. Germline assignment: CDR1 SGDLS and CDR2 YYNGEE.

V is TRBV5-4 and J is TRBJ2-5, with 8 bases that match TRBD2. CDR1 is SGHNT and CDR2 is YYREEE in the germline V gene (reference sequence). The trim removed 4 bases at V and 1 base at J, leaving 9 bases unmatched. The CDR3 spans 16 residues. CDR3 coding DNA: TGTGCCAGCAGCAGCGCCGGGACTAGGAGCCAAGAGACCCAGTACTTC. This sequence encodes CASSSAGTRSQETQYF.

The rearrangement uses TRBV21-1 and TRBJ1-3; the D call TRBD1 from the table was never checked on the DNA. TRBV21-1 is annotated as a pseudogene. The CDR3 runs to 15 residues. The CDR3 nucleotides are TGTGCCAGCAGCGCAACCGGGACAACTGGAAACACCATATATTTT. Translated, it gives CASSATGTTGNTIYF.

The V and J genes are TRBV30 and TRBJ2-6; 9 bases agree with TRBD2. Looked up from germline, CDR1 is GTSNPN and CDR2 is SVGIG (reference sequence). The CDR3 loop spans 17 amino acids. Trimming at V came to 6 bases and at J to 0 bases, leaving 9 bases not matched to a gene. The CDR3, as DNA: TGTGCCTGCCCCCCCAGCGGGGGGAGCTCTGGGGCCAACGTCCTGACTTTC. This gives the protein CACPPSGGSSGANVLTF. The full variable domain, with the rest looked up from reference TRBV30 and TRBJ2-6, is SQTIHQWPATLVQPVGSPLSLECTVEGTSNPNLYWYRQAAGRGLQLLFYSVGIGQISSEVPQNLSASRPQDRQFILSSKKLLLSDSGFYLCACPPSGGSSGANVLTFGAGSRLTVL.

Only a few counts were recorded for this clone. V is TRBV19 and J is TRBJ2-2; D is possibly TRBD1 (5 bases). Germline assignment: CDR1 LNHDA and CDR2 SQIVND (reference sequence). The CDR3 is made up of 14 amino acids. The V and J ends lost 7 bases and 0 bases respectively, with 9 bases between them. CDR3 bases: TGTGCCAGTAATCAGGGTACGAACACCGGGGAGCTGTTTTTT. It translates to CASNQGTNTGELFF.

This clone was seen a few times. The chain combines TRBV6-1 with TRBJ1-2; D gene ambiguous. The CDR3 has 15 amino acids. Trimming shortened V by 2 bases and J by 0 bases, and 10 bases separated the two germline ends. The germline V gene has CDR1 MNHNS and CDR2 SASEGT. The CDR3 region is CASSEKSGPNYGYTF. CDR3 sequence (DNA): TGTGCCAGCAGTGAAAAAAGCGGCCCTAACTATGGCTACACCTTC.